This is a list of T cell receptor beta chains from one sample in a study of regulatory T cells in long-lasting Graves disease. TCRdb recomputed calls from the multiplex PCR reads with MiXCR, one row per CDR3 protein. This table holds 550,000 to 700,000 distinct CDR3 sequences, roughly 16% found once. Separately, the same data were catalogued under a study of T cells in Graves' hyperthyroidism and ophthalmopathy.

Sequenced here: peripheral blood mononuclear cells (PBMCs), sampled at new diagnosis, from a patient treated with antithyroid drugs. The receptors come from a man between 18 and 29 years old with Graves disease. The CDR3 runs from the conserved cysteine through the conserved F or W. The D gene is left open where the match is weak. A clone size is listed for some rows: how often the clone was seen (once, few, many), or a class if it is expanded.

j_gene | len | d_gene | v_gene | abundance | CDR3aa | CDR3nt
TRBJ2-3 | 16 | NA | TRBV6-5 | NA | CASSYSQRAGPDTQYF | TGTGCCAGCAGTTACTCCCAAAGGGCAGGGCCAGATACGCAGTATTTT
TRBJ2-7 | 13 | NA | TRBV14 | few | CASSQDGKYEQYF | TGTGCCAGCAGCCAAGATGGAAAGTACGAGCAGTACTTC
TRBJ2-5 | 13 | NA | TRBV6-5 | many | CASSYGRAETQYF | TGTGCCAGCAGTTATGGTCGTGCGGAGACCCAGTACTTC
TRBJ1-6 | 15 | TRBD1 | TRBV5-1 | NA | CASSLRGTGGSPLHF | TGCGCCAGCAGCTTGAGGGGGACAGGGGGTTCACCCCTCCACTTT
TRBJ1-1 | 13 | NA | TRBV6-1 | many | CASTVLQNTEAFF | TGTGCCAGCACGGTCCTACAGAACACTGAAGCTTTCTTT
TRBJ2-3 | 14 | NA | TRBV6-1 | NA | CASSSTLGTDTQYF | TGTGCCAGCAGCTCCACGCTTGGCACAGATACGCAGTATTTT
TRBJ2-1 | 12 | NA | TRBV12-3/TRBV12-4 | many | CASSLSGDEQFF | TGTGCCAGCAGTCTTAGCGGCGATGAGCAGTTCTTC
TRBJ2-1 | 13 | NA | TRBV5-1 | many | CASSLRGSNEQFF | TGCGCCAGCAGCTTGCGGGGAAGCAATGAGCAGTTCTTC
TRBJ2-1 | 15 | TRBD1 | TRBV9 | NA | CASTDGTGVYNEQFF | TGTGCCAGCACCGACGGGACAGGGGTCTACAATGAGCAGTTCTTC
TRBJ2-1 | 18 | TRBD2 | TRBV24-1 | NA | CASSVVAGGPLDYNEQFF | TGTGCCAGCAGTGTCGTAGCGGGAGGGCCGTTGGATTACAATGAGCAGTTCTTC
TRBJ1-2 | 13 | TRBD1 | TRBV30 | few | CAWSTGTGYGYTF | TGTGCCTGGTCCACCGGGACAGGTTATGGCTACACCTTC
TRBJ2-3 | 13 | NA | TRBV6-5 | NA | CASSYSSKDTQYF | TGTGCCAGCAGTTACTCGAGTAAGGATACGCAGTATTTT
TRBJ2-3 | 16 | TRBD1 | TRBV19 | few | CASTKRTGTSTDTQYF | TGTGCCAGTACTAAACGGACAGGCACTAGCACAGATACGCAGTATTTT
TRBJ1-5 | 14 | TRBD1 | TRBV12-3/TRBV12-4 | NA | CASSFEDRRQPQHF | TGTGCCAGCAGTTTCGAGGACAGGCGGCAGCCCCAGCATTTT
TRBJ1-2 | 16 | TRBD1 | TRBV20-1 | NA | CSARGTGGRPIDGYTF | TGCAGTGCGAGGGGGACAGGGGGCAGACCCATAGATGGCTACACCTTC
TRBJ2-2 | 18 | NA | TRBV7-9 | few | CASSEGVWPRGGTGELFF | TGTGCCAGCAGCGAGGGGGTTTGGCCCCGAGGGGGCACCGGGGAGCTGTTTTTT
TRBJ2-1 | 15 | TRBD2 | TRBV13 | NA | CASSLGGLAGDEQFF | TGTGCCAGCAGCTTAGGGGGACTAGCGGGAGATGAGCAGTTCTTC
TRBJ2-1 | 15 | TRBD2 | TRBV7-9 | few | CASSSSGRRFEEQFF | TGTGCCAGCAGCTCTAGCGGGAGGCGGTTTGAAGAGCAGTTCTTC
TRBJ1-2 | 14 | TRBD1 | TRBV28 | NA | CASRTPDRGYGYTF | TGTGCCAGCAGAACCCCTGACAGGGGCTATGGCTACACCTTC
TRBJ2-7 | 19 | TRBD1 | TRBV6-4 | NA | CASSLVRDRVRSLPYEQYF | TGTGCCAGCAGCCTCGTCCGGGACAGGGTTAGGAGTCTGCCCTACGAGCAGTACTTC
TRBJ1-5 | 14 | NA | TRBV19 | NA | CATLDSYSNQPQHF | TGTGCCACCCTCGACAGTTATAGCAATCAGCCCCAGCATTTT
TRBJ2-1 | 13 | NA | TRBV5-6 | few | CASSFAGTNEQFF | TGTGCCAGCAGCTTTGCCGGGACCAATGAGCAGTTCTTC
TRBJ2-1 | 13 | TRBD2 | TRBV19 | NA | CASGPGGRDEQFF | TGTGCCAGTGGGCCGGGAGGGCGAGATGAGCAGTTCTTC
TRBJ2-5 | 13 | NA | TRBV19 | few | CASSSGGKETQYF | TGTGCCAGTAGTTCCGGGGGTAAAGAGACCCAGTACTTC
TRBJ2-1 | 17 | TRBD1 | TRBV5-1 | NA | CASSLGMRGQGRDEQFF | TGCGCCAGCAGCTTGGGGATGCGGGGACAGGGGCGCGATGAGCAGTTCTTC
TRBJ1-2 | 14 | NA | TRBV2 | many | CASSDRGAGYGYTF | TGTGCCAGCAGTGATCGGGGGGCTGGCTATGGCTACACCTTC
TRBJ2-1 | 18 | TRBD2 | TRBV29-1 | many | CSVVLAGDGGFYSNEQFF | TGCAGCGTTGTTCTAGCGGGGGATGGGGGCTTCTATTCCAATGAGCAGTTCTTC
TRBJ2-7 | 18 | TRBD2 | TRBV14 | many | CASSQDALNSGRAYEQYF | TGTGCCAGCAGCCAAGACGCCCTTAATAGCGGGAGGGCGTACGAGCAGTACTTC
TRBJ2-1 | 12 | NA | TRBV2 | many | CASRDDNNEQFF | TGTGCCAGCAGGGACGATAACAATGAGCAGTTCTTC
TRBJ2-7 | 14 | TRBD2 | TRBV12-5 | few | CASGLGLAGEEQYF | TGTGCTAGTGGTTTGGGACTAGCGGGAGAAGAGCAGTACTTC
TRBJ2-7 | 12 | NA | TRBV30 | many | CAWTDSSYEQYF | TGTGCCTGGACTGACAGCTCCTACGAGCAGTACTTC
TRBJ2-1 | 15 | NA | TRBV29-1 | NA | CSVENRASHHNEQFF | TGCAGCGTTGAAAATAGGGCTAGCCACCACAATGAGCAGTTCTTC
TRBJ2-2 | 15 | NA | TRBV27 | many | CASSLYGILTGELFF | TGTGCCAGCAGTTTATATGGTATCCTCACCGGGGAGCTGTTTTTT
TRBJ2-2 | 14 | TRBD1 | TRBV28 | NA | CASSSGGRIGELFF | TGTGCCAGCAGTTCAGGGGGCCGCATCGGGGAGCTGTTTTTT
TRBJ2-1 | 17 | NA | TRBV12-3/TRBV12-4 | NA | CASSFIRLEWSYNEQFF | TGTGCCAGCAGTTTTATTCGGCTAGAATGGTCCTACAATGAGCAGTTCTTC
TRBJ1-2 | 13 | NA | TRBV28 | NA | CASSPGPYLGYTF | TGCGCCAGCAGTCCGGGACCATACCTTGGCTACACCTTC
TRBJ2-5 | 17 | NA | TRBV15 | NA | CATSRRGGKIMSGTQYF | TGTGCCACCAGCAGAAGGGGGGGGAAGATAATGTCCGGGACCCAGTACTTC
TRBJ1-1 | 16 | TRBD1 | TRBV5-6 | NA | CASSGVIRGLDTEAFF | TGTGCCAGCAGTGGGGTAATTAGGGGGCTCGACACTGAAGCTTTCTTT
TRBJ1-4 | 13 | NA | TRBV13 | NA | CASSLYGNEKLFF | TGTGCCAGCAGCTTATACGGTAATGAAAAACTGTTTTTT
TRBJ2-7 | 14 | NA | TRBV10-3 | many | CAIRKGQSSYEQYF | TGTGCCATCAGGAAAGGACAGAGCTCCTACGAGCAGTACTTC
TRBJ2-1 | 15 | TRBD2 | TRBV7-6 | many | CASSLRLAGDHEQFF | TGTGCCAGCAGCTTAAGGCTAGCGGGAGACCATGAGCAGTTCTTC
TRBJ1-4 | 16 | NA | TRBV9 | NA | CASSYGPTGDPEKLFF | TGTGCCAGCAGCTACGGGCCCACCGGGGATCCGGAAAAACTGTTTTTT
TRBJ2-1 | 16 | NA | TRBV12-3/TRBV12-4 | NA | CASSLPYRAGYNEQFF | TGTGCCAGCAGTTTACCCTACAGGGCGGGTTACAATGAGCAGTTCTTC
TRBJ2-1 | 15 | TRBD1 | TRBV6-1 | few | CASRSGQSAYNEQFF | TGTGCCAGCAGATCGGGACAGTCTGCATACAATGAGCAGTTCTTC
TRBJ1-2 | 17 | NA | TRBV27 | NA | CASSPLVSQTDNYGYTF | TGTGCCAGCAGTCCATTAGTCAGCCAGACGGATAACTATGGCTACACCTTC
TRBJ2-7 | 12 | TRBD1 | TRBV2 | many | CASSDDRDEQYF | TGTGCCAGCAGTGATGACAGGGACGAGCAGTACTTC
TRBJ1-5 | 19 | TRBD1 | TRBV7-2 | NA | CASSSQSGQGGFSNQPQHF | TGTGCCAGCAGCTCACAATCCGGACAGGGCGGGTTTAGCAATCAGCCCCAGCATTTT
TRBJ1-2 | 14 | NA | TRBV20-1 | few | CSAGRREANYGYTF | TGCAGTGCTGGACGACGGGAAGCTAACTATGGCTACACCTTC
TRBJ1-1 | 13 | NA | TRBV7-6 | many | CASSAGLNTEAFF | TGTGCCAGCAGCGCCGGTCTGAACACTGAAGCTTTCTTT
TRBJ2-7 | 12 | NA | TRBV29-1 | NA | CSVNQQGYEQYF | TGCAGCGTTAACCAACAGGGATACGAGCAGTACTTC
TRBJ1-1 | 14 | NA | TRBV10-3 | few | CAISVRGENTEAFF | TGTGCCATCAGTGTTCGTGGGGAGAACACTGAAGCTTTCTTT
TRBJ1-5 | 15 | TRBD1 | TRBV5-1 | many | CASSLGGGRSQPQHF | TGCGCCAGCAGCTTGGGAGGGGGCAGGAGTCAGCCCCAGCATTTT